These 29 T cell receptor beta chains came from one sample sequenced in a study of blood T cell repertoires in COVID-19. The table came from immunoSEQ multiplex PCR; TCRdb's copy has only in-frame clones and leaves some out. The sample lists roughly 250,000 clones, 65% to 85% seen once, with roughly 4% in the top ten. Sample: peripheral blood. The origin of the receptors is a woman aged 40 to 50 with active or convalescent COVID-19.

The chain carries TRBV29-1 and TRBJ1-2; D uncertain. This CDR3 has 14 amino acids. Per the germline V gene, CDR1 is SQVTM and CDR2 is ANQGSEA. The V end was cut by 4 bases, the J end by 4 bases, with 16 bases between. CDR3 sequence reads: CSVVGSRWSYGYTF. The CDR3 DNA follows: TGCAGCGTTGTCGGGTCCCGGTGGAGCTATGGCTACACCTTC.

This clone was detected a few times. The chain uses TRBV11-2 and TRBJ1-4; D not resolved. The V gene's germline CDR1 is SGHAT and CDR2 FQNNGV. V lost 3 bases to trimming and J lost 8 bases, with 16 bases between them. The CDR3 runs to 15 residues. CDR3 bases: TGTGCCAGCAGCTTTTATGTACAGCCTGGAGAAAAACTGTTTTTT. It codes for CASSFYVQPGEKLFF.

This chain uses TRBV7-6 with TRBJ2-1, with 9 positions matching TRBD1. This CDR3 has 16 residues. V lost 1 base and J lost 4; bases outside the gene matches: 5. CDR1 is SGHVS, CDR2 FNYEAQ, per germline. CDR3 coding DNA: TGTGCCAGCAGCTTAGGTGAGGGACAGGGATACAATGAGCAGTTCTTC. Translation: CASSLGEGQGYNEQFF.

The chain couples TRBV7-2 to TRBJ1-4, with 7 bases lining up with TRBD1. The germline gives CDR1 SGHTA, CDR2 FQGNSA. Trimming cost V 5 bases and J 8 bases; bases outside gene matches: 8. CDR3 length equals 14 residues. In nucleotides, the CDR3 is TGTGCCAGCAGCGCGGGTAGGGGGCGGGAAAAACTGTTTTTT. It is translated as CASSAGRGREKLFF.

This clone was seen only a few times. This chain uses TRBV18 with TRBJ2-7, with TRBD1 matching 7 bases. This CDR3 region has 13 residues. The ends lost 6 bases at V and 3 bases at J; junction bases unmatched: 5. Germline V gene sequence: CDR1 KGHSH, CDR2 LQKENI. The CDR3 protein is CASSLGQHYEQYV. CDR3 nucleotide sequence: TGTGCCAGCTCCTTGGGACAGCACTACGAGCAGTACGTC.

J is TRBJ1-2 and V is TRBV3-1 (or the pseudogene TRBV3-2); D remains ambiguous. This CDR3 region has 14 residues. The V end was cut by 2 bases, the J end by 8 bases, with 15 bases between. Germline CDR1 reads LGHDT; CDR2 reads YNNKEL (reference sequence). For the CDR3, the DNA is TGTGCCAGCAGCCAAAGTGGACCTCGGGAGGGCTACACCTTC. This sequence encodes CASSQSGPREGYTF.

Remarks on this clone: Other DNA sequences of this sample code for an identical CDR3. The CDR3 is CASSFRGSSYNSPLHF. CDR3 nucleotide sequence: TGTGCCAGCAGTTTCAGGGGGAGCTCCTATAATTCACCCCTCCACTTT. The J gene is TRBJ1-6, the V gene TRBV27; TRBD1 aligns across 7 bases. This CDR3 is 16 amino acids long. CDR1 is MNHEY, CDR2 SMNVEV, per germline (reference sequence). V was clipped by 3 bases and J by 0 bases; unmatched bases: 2.

The chain couples TRBV5-4 to TRBJ2-3, with D perhaps matching TRBD1 (6 bases). Trimming pared 3 bases from V and 1 base from J, leaving 9 bases between. The CDR3 runs to 14 residues. CDR1 SGHNT and CDR2 YYREEE come from the germline V gene (reference sequence). DNA of the CDR3: TGTGCCAGCAGCTCAAGACAGGGCACAGATACGCAGTATTTT. Residues: CASSSRQGTDTQYF.

The sample holds one count of this clone. This chain connects TRBV2 to TRBJ1-2, with D possibly matching TRBD1 (5 bases). The V and J ends lost 2 bases and 6 bases respectively, with 16 bases between them. The CDR3 spans 15 residues. CDR1 is SNHLY, CDR2 FYNNEI, per germline. The CDR3 DNA follows: TGTGCCAGCAGTGAAAAGCCAAAGGGAGGGGATGGCTACACCTTC. Protein product: CASSEKPKGGDGYTF. The entire variable domain, with the rest obtained from reference TRBV2 and TRBJ1-2, is as follows: EPEVTQTPSHQVTQMGQEVILRCVPISNHLYFYWYRQILGQKVEFLVSFYNNEISEKSEIFDDQFSVERPDGSNFTLKIRSTKLEDSAMYFCASSEKPKGGDGYTFGSGTRLTVV.

The chain uses TRBV11-2 and TRBJ1-5, with TRBD1 as a possible D gene (5 bases). This CDR3 comprises 14 residues. Per the germline V gene, CDR1 is SGHAT and CDR2 is FQNNGV. The V gene lost 4 bases and the J gene lost 7 bases, with 14 bases spanning the gap. The CDR3 DNA reads as TGTGCCAGCAGCTCGGGGAGGGGTGGACAGCCCCAGCATTTT. This codes for CASSSGRGGQPQHF.

The rearrangement joins TRBV5-1 to TRBJ2-1, with D tentatively TRBD2 (6 bases). The CDR3 covers 16 residues. CDR1 and CDR2 from the germline V gene are SGHRS and YFSETQ. V lost 0 bases and J 4 bases, leaving 14 bases between the germline ends. The CDR3 protein is CASSLGGDAKYNEQFF. The CDR3 nucleotides are TGCGCCAGCAGCTTGGGCGGGGACGCCAAGTACAATGAGCAGTTCTTC.

In DNA, the CDR3 is TGTGCCAGCAGCCAAATCCAGGGACAGGGCTACACCTTC. Its protein product is CASSQIQGQGYTF. The chain is built from TRBV3-1 (or the pseudogene TRBV3-2) and TRBJ1-2, with 7 bases matching TRBD1. With V trimmed by 2 bases and J by 8 bases, 5 bases remained unmatched. The germline V gene encodes CDR1 LGHDT and CDR2 YNNKEL (reference sequence). CDR3 length: 13 residues.

This clone came up many times. The J gene is TRBJ2-2, the V gene TRBV15; 7 bases are a match to TRBD1. CDR1 LNHNV and CDR2 YYDKDF come from the germline V gene (reference sequence). V shed 8 bases and J 6 bases; nucleotides not matched to a gene: 12. This CDR3 spans 15 amino acids. CDR3 bases: TGTGCCACCCGAACCATGACAGGGCATCCCGGGGAGCTGTTTTTT. Its translation is CATRTMTGHPGELFF.

This chain connects TRBV18 to TRBJ2-2; 10 bases are shared with TRBD1. CDR1 and CDR2 (germline): KGHSH, LQKENI. J gave up 7 bases and V 3 bases, and 11 bases lay outside the gene matches. This CDR3 is built from 17 residues. This chain's CDR3 is CASSPSGTGVQNGELFF. DNA for the CDR3: TGTGCCAGCTCACCGTCCGGGACAGGGGTCCAGAACGGGGAGCTGTTTTTT.

J is TRBJ1-6 and V is TRBV28; 10 nucleotides align to TRBD1. The CDR3 consists of 14 residues. Trimming at V came to 5 bases and at J to 7 bases, leaving 2 bases not matched to a gene. Germline V lookup: CDR1 MDHEN, CDR2 SYDVKM. The CDR3 bases are TGTGCCAGCAGTCCGACAGGGGGCAATTCACCCCTCCACTTT. Amino acid sequence: CASSPTGGNSPLHF.

The V gene is TRBV10-3, the J gene TRBJ2-5; D perhaps matches TRBD2 (6 bases). Germline V gives CDR1 ENHRY, CDR2 SYGVKD. CDR3 size: 14 residues. Trimming removed 4 bases from V and 5 bases from J, with 14 bases in between. The CDR3 DNA reads TGTGCCATCAGTGTCCCAGGGAGGCTGGAGACCCAGTACTTC. Its protein is CAISVPGRLETQYF.

The rearrangement uses TRBV30 and TRBJ2-1; D uncertain. CDR3 length equals 12 residues. Deletions cut 3 bases from V and 8 bases from J, with 11 bases between. Germline values: CDR1 GTSNPN, CDR2 SVGIG (reference sequence). CDR3 protein: CAWSVRVDEQFF. CDR3 in DNA: TGTGCCTGGAGCGTCCGAGTGGATGAGCAGTTCTTC.

This chain connects TRBV5-1 to TRBJ2-6; possible D gene TRBD1, 6 bases. The CDR3 contains 17 residues. The V gene lost 0 bases and the J gene lost 1 base, with 11 bases spanning the gap. Germline CDR1 reads SGHRS; CDR2 reads YFSETQ. In DNA, the CDR3 is TGCGCCAGCAGCTTGGAGGTGCAGGGGTCTGGGGCCAACGTCCTGACTTTC. Residues: CASSLEVQGSGANVLTF.

V usage is TRBV30 and J usage is TRBJ1-2; D not certain. Germline loops: CDR1 GTSNPN, CDR2 SVGIG (reference sequence). CDR3 length: 11 amino acids. V gave up 3 bases and J gave up 4 bases, with 6 bases separating them. CDR3 coding DNA: TGTGCCTGGAGAACTTCCTATGGCTACACCTTC. Translating it yields CAWRTSYGYTF.

The CDR3 protein is CASSQDRSTQYF. CDR3 coding DNA: TGTGCCAGCAGCCAAGATCGGAGTACGCAGTATTTT. The rearrangement uses TRBV14 and TRBJ2-3; D is uncertain. Between the trimmed V and J ends, which lost 0 bases and 8 bases, there was a span of 6 bases. CDR1 and CDR2 from the germline V gene are SGHDN and FVKESK. This CDR3 spans 12 amino acids.

J is TRBJ1-2 and V is TRBV4-2, with D perhaps TRBD1 (6 bases). The V gene lost 0 bases and the J gene lost 7 bases, with 21 bases spanning the gap. In germline, CDR1 is LGHNA, CDR2 YNFKEQ. CDR3 length equals 17 residues. The CDR3 DNA sequence: TGTGCCAGCAGCCAAGATCCTTCTGCAGGGGTCCTAGGTGGCTACACCTTC. It encodes CASSQDPSAGVLGGYTF.

The chain links TRBV13 to TRBJ2-7, with D tentatively TRBD1 (6 bases). V shed 4 bases and J shed 0 bases, with 10 bases lying between them. Germline values: CDR1 PRHDT, CDR2 FYEKMQ (reference sequence). The CDR3 has 14 amino acids. The CDR3 DNA sequence: TGTGCCAGCAGCTCAAGGGACATCTCCTACGAGCAGTACTTC. Its translation is CASSSRDISYEQYF. Full variable domain (rest looked up from reference TRBV13 and TRBJ2-7): AAGVIQSPRHLIKEKRETATLKCYPIPRHDTVYWYQQGPGQDPQFLISFYEKMQSDKGSIPDRFSAQQFSDYHSELNMSSLELGDSALYFCASSSRDISYEQYFGPGTRLTVT.

This clone was observed once. This chain connects TRBV5-4 to TRBJ2-2; D may be TRBD1 (5 bases). The CDR3 is made up of 13 amino acids. The ends were cut back, 10 bases at V and 1 base at J, with 11 bases in the middle. Germline CDR1 reads SGHNT; CDR2 reads YYREEE (reference sequence). CDR3 in amino acids: CAFSQVNTGELFF. CDR3 DNA sequence: TGTGCCTTTTCACAGGTGAACACCGGGGAGCTGTTTTTT.

The chain joins TRBV6-1 to TRBJ1-1; no definite D call. The V gene lost 3 bases and the J gene lost 3 bases, with 8 bases spanning the gap. In germline, CDR1 is MNHNS, CDR2 SASEGT. The CDR3 totals 13 residues. The CDR3 DNA reads TGTGCCAGCAGTGAGACGGGGTACACTGAAGCTTTCTTT. This translates into CASSETGYTEAFF.

This clone occurred a few times. This chain links TRBV28 with TRBJ1-5, with a possible D match to TRBD1 (5 bases). The CDR3 has 11 residues. Between the trimmed V and J ends, which lost 3 bases and 13 bases, there was a span of 10 bases. CDR1 is MDHEN and CDR2 is SYDVKM in the germline V gene. CDR3 amino acids: CASSFSGSQHF. In DNA form, the CDR3 reads TGTGCCAGCAGTTTTTCAGGGTCTCAGCATTTT.

V and J are TRBV4-1 and TRBJ2-7, with D possibly being TRBD2 (5 bases). Trimming removed 4 bases at V and 0 bases at J, with 19 bases between. Germline CDR1 reads MGHRA; CDR2 reads YSYEKL. This CDR3 comprises 17 residues. CDR3 nucleotides: TGCGCCAGCAGCCCGTTTGGCTCGGAGGCCCTCTCCTACGAGCAGTACTTC. The encoded protein is CASSPFGSEALSYEQYF.

This clone was counted a single time. The chain recombines TRBV6-1 with TRBJ1-2; 7 bases agree with TRBD1. The CDR3 covers 14 residues. The germline CDR1 and CDR2 sequences are MNHNS and SASEGT. V lost 0 bases, J lost 3 bases, and 1 base stayed unmatched. CDR3 loop: CASSEADRDYGYTF. In DNA form, the CDR3 reads TGTGCCAGCAGTGAAGCCGACAGGGACTATGGCTACACCTTC.

V and J are TRBV28 and TRBJ1-4, with TRBD1 identical over 9 bases. In germline, CDR1 is MDHEN, CDR2 SYDVKM. This CDR3 comprises 15 residues. V was pared by 7 bases and J by 8 bases, with 11 bases of the junction left unmatched. CDR3 sequence: CASNGAGTGSEKLFF. The CDR3 region has the DNA TGTGCCAGCAACGGAGCCGGGACAGGGTCCGAAAAACTGTTTTTT.

This clone was seen more than once but under ten times. The chain uses TRBV10-3 and TRBJ2-1; 7 nucleotides match TRBD1. V was pared by 3 bases and J by 8 bases, with 4 bases of the junction left unmatched. The length of the CDR3 is 13 residues. The V gene's germline CDR1 is ENHRY and CDR2 SYGVKD. CDR3 protein: CAISDDREHEQFF. CDR3 in DNA: TGTGCCATCAGTGACGACAGGGAGCATGAGCAGTTCTTC.